This is a list of T cell receptor beta chains from one sample in a study of T cells after yellow fever vaccination. TCRdb analysed the 5' RACE reads with MiXCR anew, one entry per CDR3 protein. The sample records approximately 160,000 distinct CDR3 sequences, 9.3% being singletons. Sequenced here: CD8+ T cells sorted from PBMCs, sampled 45 days after the yellow fever booster vaccination. The receptors shown here come from a man aged 18 to 30 who received the YFV17D yellow fever vaccine. The CDR3 runs from the conserved cysteine through the conserved F or W. The D gene is left open where the match is weak. Clone size is stated in some rows and not others, as once, few, many or a class when expanded.

D,V,J,size,DNA,CDR3
TRBD2,TRBV13,TRBJ2-3,-,TGTGCCAGCAGCCACCGTGACCAGCGGGGCGCAGATACGCAGTATTTT,CASSHRDQRGADTQYF
TRBD2,TRBV7-2,TRBJ2-1,many,TGTGCCAGCGGACTAGCGGGGTACAATGAGCAGTTCTTC,CASGLAGYNEQFF
TRBD1,TRBV9,TRBJ2-5,many,TGTGCCAGCAGCGGGACAGGGAATCCTAAGACCCAGTACTTC,CASSGTGNPKTQYF
-,TRBV2,TRBJ1-6,few,TGTGCCAGCAGTGAAGCGAGCAGGGTTAATTCACCCCTCCACTTT,CASSEASRVNSPLHF
TRBD1,TRBV24-1,TRBJ2-3,few,TGTGCCACCAGTGATTTCAGGACAGGGGGAACAGATACGCAGTATTTT,CATSDFRTGGTDTQYF
-,TRBV6-5,TRBJ2-2,-,TGTGCCAGCAGTTACTGGACATTCGGGGAGCTGTTTTTT,CASSYWTFGELFF
-,TRBV4-2,TRBJ2-1,few,TGTCAAGTCCAGTTCTACGGGCTCTCGGAGAATGACGAGTGGACCCAGGATAGGGCCAATGAGCAGTTCTTC,CQVQFYGLSENDEWTQDRANEQFF
-,TRBV11-2,TRBJ1-2,many,TGTGCCAGCAGCTTAGTTGAAGGTCCCCGGGACTATGGCTACACCTTC,CASSLVEGPRDYGYTF
-,TRBV29-1,TRBJ1-1,many,TGCAGCGTCGGGACTTCGTGGACTGAAGCTTTCTTT,CSVGTSWTEAFF
-,TRBV12-3/TRBV12-4,TRBJ2-3,-,TGTGCCAGCAAGCCTAGCACAGATACGCAGTATTTT,CASKPSTDTQYF
TRBD2,TRBV13,TRBJ2-3,few,TGTGCCAGCAGCCACACTTCTAGCGGGACCACAGATACGCAGTATTTT,CASSHTSSGTTDTQYF
-,TRBV7-9,TRBJ2-7,-,TGTGCCAGCAGCCCTCCGGTACAGGAATCCTACGAGCAGTACTTC,CASSPPVQESYEQYF
-,TRBV4-2,TRBJ2-7,many,TGTGCCAGCAGCCCGGACGGCTACGAGCAGTACTTC,CASSPDGYEQYF
TRBD1,TRBV20-1,TRBJ1-1,few,TGCAGTGCTAGAGGAGGACAGGGGGAGACTGAAGCTTTCTTT,CSARGGQGETEAFF
-,TRBV11-2,TRBJ2-1,few,TGTGCCAGCAGCCCGTTGGGATCTTATAGTCACAATGAGCAGTTCTTC,CASSPLGSYSHNEQFF
-,TRBV27,TRBJ2-1,-,TGTGCCAGCAGCCGAGGGGGTGGGAATGAGCAGTTCTTC,CASSRGGGNEQFF
TRBD2,TRBV6-5,TRBJ2-3,few,TGTGCCAGCAGTCGACTAGCAACTAGCACAGATACGCAGTATTTT,CASSRLATSTDTQYF
-,TRBV7-6,TRBJ2-3,once,TGTGCCAGCAGCTCCCCGCGCGGCGGTCCGGATACGCAGTATTTT,CASSSPRGGPDTQYF
-,TRBV19,TRBJ1-1,-,TGTGCCAGTAAGGGAGAGTGGAGGGGAGGGACTGAAGCTTTCTTT,CASKGEWRGGTEAFF
-,TRBV12-3/TRBV12-4,TRBJ1-6,-,TGTGCCAGCAGTCTGGGTTCCTATAATTCACCCCTCCACTTT,CASSLGSYNSPLHF
-,TRBV5-4,TRBJ2-5,few,TGTGCCAGCGGAGAGGGACGGGAGACCCAGTACTTC,CASGEGRETQYF
-,TRBV7-6,TRBJ2-3,few,TGTGCCAGCAGCGAGGTCAGGCCCACAGATACGCAGTATTTT,CASSEVRPTDTQYF
TRBD1,TRBV4-1,TRBJ2-3,-,TGCGCCAGCAGCCAGAAGTCAGGGGGTGGATGGGCAGATACGCAGTATTTT,CASSQKSGGGWADTQYF
-,TRBV7-8,TRBJ2-3,once,TGTGCCAGCAGCTTACGGTCCGGACGAGCCCCGAGTTTAGATACGCAGTATTTT,CASSLRSGRAPSLDTQYF
-,TRBV6-5,TRBJ2-5,-,TGTGCCAGCAGCTACCTGGGTACGGAAGAGACCCAGTACTTC,CASSYLGTEETQYF
-,TRBV4-3,TRBJ2-7,-,TGCGCCAGCAGCCAAGTCTCCGAGACAGGACGCTACGAGCAGTACTTC,CASSQVSETGRYEQYF
TRBD1,TRBV5-1,TRBJ2-6,-,TGCACCAGCAGCTTACGGGACAGGGAAAGTGGGGCCAACGTCCTGACTTTC,CTSSLRDRESGANVLTF
-,TRBV4-1,TRBJ1-2,few,TGCGCCAGCAGCCAAGAACACAGGGCCTATGGCTACACCTTC,CASSQEHRAYGYTF
-,TRBV7-9,TRBJ1-2,few,TGTGCCAGCAGCTTAGACAGGGTTCGGAGTGGCTACACCTTC,CASSLDRVRSGYTF
-,TRBV20-1,TRBJ2-1,-,TGCAGTGCGAGAAGCGGCCTCATATACAATGAGCAGTTCTTC,CSARSGLIYNEQFF
-,TRBV4-3,TRBJ1-3,-,TGCGCCAGCAGCCAAGATAGCGGCTCTGGAAACACCATATATTTT,CASSQDSGSGNTIYF
-,TRBV7-2,TRBJ2-7,-,TGTGCCAGCAGCAGTAGTAGCCGCCGCTCCTACGAGCAGTACTTC,CASSSSSRRSYEQYF
-,TRBV7-2,TRBJ1-1,few,TGTGCCAGCAGCTTAGACAGCCTCTCGGCTTTCTTT,CASSLDSLSAFF
-,TRBV5-4,TRBJ2-7,-,TGTGCCAGCAGCTTGAACAGCCCGGCGTTGGGGCAGTACTTC,CASSLNSPALGQYF
-,TRBV5-1,TRBJ1-1,-,TGCGCCAGCAGCTGGGGGGACGGGCCTGAAGCTTTCTTT,CASSWGDGPEAFF
-,TRBV7-9,TRBJ1-2,few,TGTGCCAGCAGCCCATCCCGGGCTTCCGTTCGGGCCGACTCCGCCTTC,CASSPSRASVRADSAF
TRBD1,TRBV12-5,TRBJ2-5,-,TGTGCTAGTGGTTTGTACCCGGGACAGGGGGGAGAGACCCAGTACTTC,CASGLYPGQGGETQYF
TRBD1,TRBV25-1,TRBJ1-1,-,TGTGCCACCCAGGGGGGGACCACTGAAGCTTTCTTT,CATQGGTTEAFF
-,TRBV7-8,TRBJ2-7,-,TGTGCCAGCAGCCCCGGGATCCCCTACGAGCAGTACTTC,CASSPGIPYEQYF
-,TRBV6-1,TRBJ1-2,once,TGTGCCAGCAGTGATAAGCCGGGACGGTTAAATAACTATGGCTACACCTTC,CASSDKPGRLNNYGYTF
-,TRBV7-3,TRBJ2-1,-,TGTGCCAGCGCCGAGGACGGAGGTTCCTACAATGAGCAGTTCTTC,CASAEDGGSYNEQFF
TRBD2,TRBV7-2,TRBJ2-1,many,TGTGCCAGCACCCCGGGAGGCAGACCGTCCTACAATGAGCAGTTCTTC,CASTPGGRPSYNEQFF
-,TRBV9,TRBJ1-3,few,TGTGCCAGCAGCGGCCGGTCCTCTGGAAACACCATATATTTT,CASSGRSSGNTIYF
-,TRBV4-2,TRBJ1-5,few,TGTGCCAGCAGCCAAGTCGTGGAGGGCAATCAGCCCCAGCATTTT,CASSQVVEGNQPQHF
-,TRBV29-1,TRBJ2-5,-,TGCAGCGTTGTGGCGGGTGTGCACCTAAGGAGGGAGACCCAGTACTTC,CSVVAGVHLRRETQYF
-,TRBV29-1,TRBJ2-5,-,TGCAGCGTTCCCAGGGGTGAGACCCAGTACTTC,CSVPRGETQYF
TRBD1,TRBV7-2,TRBJ2-5,few,TGTGCCAGCAGCATCAGACAGGGGGCGATTAGGGAGACCCAGTACTTC,CASSIRQGAIRETQYF